The following is a T cell receptor (beta chain) sequence with its context. Per the original methods: Counts of nucleated cells, estimated from reference gene primer amplification, were obtained. Libraries were prepared by immunoSEQ multiplex PCR; TCRdb keeps only in-frame clonotypes and omits some of them. The V and J calls and clone size were taken over from that table, and D and trimming were inferred from the DNA. The sample includes fewer than 250,000 clones, about 88% of them seen just once. V lost 0 bases to trimming and J lost 4 bases, with 15 bases between them. Germline V gene lookup returns CDR1 SGDLS and CDR2 YYNGEE. The CDR3 extends over 16 amino acids. The data stem from a study of blood T cell repertoires in COVID-19. Study context: Sources were T cells, B-cell-depleted T cells, or PBMCs; the material itself was cDNA or gDNA.

The specimen was peripheral blood. This TCR derives from a man aged 65-85 years with acute or convalescent COVID-19. The rearrangement joins TRBV9 to TRBJ2-3; D not resolved. CDR3 nucleotides: TGTGCCAGCAGCGTAGGCGGTACCGCAGCTTCAGATACGCAGTATTTT. It is translated as CASSVGGTAASDTQYF.